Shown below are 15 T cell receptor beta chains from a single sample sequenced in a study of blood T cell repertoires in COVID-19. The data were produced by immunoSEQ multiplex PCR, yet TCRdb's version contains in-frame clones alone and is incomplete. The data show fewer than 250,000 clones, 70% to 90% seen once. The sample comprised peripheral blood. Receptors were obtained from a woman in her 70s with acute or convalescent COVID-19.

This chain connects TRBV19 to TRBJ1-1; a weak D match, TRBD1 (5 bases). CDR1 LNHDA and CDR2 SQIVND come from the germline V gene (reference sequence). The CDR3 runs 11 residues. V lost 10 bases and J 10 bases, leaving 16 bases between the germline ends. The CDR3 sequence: CANPIIGVAFF. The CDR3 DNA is TGTGCCAACCCTATAATAGGGGTAGCTTTCTTT. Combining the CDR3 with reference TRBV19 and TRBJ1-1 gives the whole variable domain DGGITQSPKYLFRKEGQNVTLSCEQNLNHDAMYWYRQDPGQGLRLIYYSQIVNDFQKGDIAEGYSVSREKKESFPLTVTSAQKNPTAFYLCANPIIGVAFFGQGTRLTVV.

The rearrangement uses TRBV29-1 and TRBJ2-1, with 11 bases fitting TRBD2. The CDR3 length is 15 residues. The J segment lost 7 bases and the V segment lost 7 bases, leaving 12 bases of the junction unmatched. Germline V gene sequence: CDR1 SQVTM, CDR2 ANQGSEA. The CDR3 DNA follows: TGCAGCGCTAGGGGAGTTAGCGGGAGGGTAAATGAGCAGTTCTTC. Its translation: CSARGVSGRVNEQFF.

The CDR3, as DNA: TGTGCCAGCAGCTTAGGGGTGTCAGGGGGCGCCGGGTCCGGGACCCAGTACTTC. Translation: CASSLGVSGGAGSGTQYF. The J gene is TRBJ2-5, the V gene TRBV7-6; 8 bases agree with TRBD1. CDR1 and CDR2 from the germline V gene are SGHVS and FNYEAQ. The CDR3 extends over 18 amino acids. The junction had 17 bases not matched to a gene; V was cut back by 1 base and J by 7 bases.

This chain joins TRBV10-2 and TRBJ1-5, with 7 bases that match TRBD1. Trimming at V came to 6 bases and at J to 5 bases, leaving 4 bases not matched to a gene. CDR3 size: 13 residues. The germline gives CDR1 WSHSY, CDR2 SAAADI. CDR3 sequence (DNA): TGCGCCAGCAGCCCCGACAGGGATCAGCCCCAGCATTTT. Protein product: CASSPDRDQPQHF.

CDR3 bases: TGTGCCAGTAGCAGTATACACAATGAGCAGTTCTTC. It is translated as CASSSIHNEQFF. The chain carries TRBV19 and TRBJ2-1, with D unclear. The CDR3 runs 12 residues. V was trimmed by 6 bases and J by 5 bases, leaving 8 bases between them. From germline, CDR1 is LNHDA and CDR2 SQIVND (reference sequence).

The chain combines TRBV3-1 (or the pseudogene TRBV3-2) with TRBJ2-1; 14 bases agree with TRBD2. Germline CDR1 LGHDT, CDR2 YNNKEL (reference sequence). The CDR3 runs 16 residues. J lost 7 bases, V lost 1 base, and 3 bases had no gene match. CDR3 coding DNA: TGTGCCAGCAGCCAAGCGGGGACTAGCGGGAGTAATGAGCAGTTCTTC. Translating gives CASSQAGTSGSNEQFF.

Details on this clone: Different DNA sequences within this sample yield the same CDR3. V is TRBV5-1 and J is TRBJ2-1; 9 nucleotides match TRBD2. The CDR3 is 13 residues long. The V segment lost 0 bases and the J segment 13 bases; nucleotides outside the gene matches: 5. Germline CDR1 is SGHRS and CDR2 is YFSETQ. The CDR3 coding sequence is TGCGCCAGCAGCTTGGGTGGCGGGGGGGAACAGTTCTTC. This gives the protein CASSLGGGGEQFF. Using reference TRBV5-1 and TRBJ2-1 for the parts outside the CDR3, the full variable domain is KAGVTQTPRYLIKTRGQQVTLSCSPISGHRSVSWYQQTPGQGLQFLFEYFSETQRNKGNFPGRFSGRQFSNSRSEMNVSTLELGDSALYLCASSLGGGGEQFFGPGTRLTVL.

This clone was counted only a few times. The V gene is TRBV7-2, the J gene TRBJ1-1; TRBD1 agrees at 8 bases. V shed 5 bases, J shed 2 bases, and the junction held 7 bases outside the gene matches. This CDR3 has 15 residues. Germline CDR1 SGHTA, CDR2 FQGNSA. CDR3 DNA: TGTGCCAGCAGCCGGCGGACAGGGCCCAACACTGAAGCTTTCTTT. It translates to CASSRRTGPNTEAFF.

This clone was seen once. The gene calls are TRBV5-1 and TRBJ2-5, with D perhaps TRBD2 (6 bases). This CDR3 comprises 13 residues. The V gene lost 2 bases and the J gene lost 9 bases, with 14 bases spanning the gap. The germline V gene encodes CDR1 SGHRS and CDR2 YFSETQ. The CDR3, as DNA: TGCGCCAGCAGCTTTAGCGGCCCCCCGCCCCAGTACTTC. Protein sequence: CASSFSGPPPQYF. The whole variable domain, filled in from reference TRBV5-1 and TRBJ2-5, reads KAGVTQTPRYLIKTRGQQVTLSCSPISGHRSVSWYQQTPGQGLQFLFEYFSETQRNKGNFPGRFSGRQFSNSRSEMNVSTLELGDSALYLCASSFSGPPPQYFGPGTRLLVL.

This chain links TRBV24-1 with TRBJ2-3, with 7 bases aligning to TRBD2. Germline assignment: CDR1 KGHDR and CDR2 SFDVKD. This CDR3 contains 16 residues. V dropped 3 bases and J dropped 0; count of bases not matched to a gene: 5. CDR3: CATSDRGGRSTDTQYF. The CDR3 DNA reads TGTGCCACCAGTGATCGGGGCGGGAGAAGCACAGATACGCAGTATTTT.

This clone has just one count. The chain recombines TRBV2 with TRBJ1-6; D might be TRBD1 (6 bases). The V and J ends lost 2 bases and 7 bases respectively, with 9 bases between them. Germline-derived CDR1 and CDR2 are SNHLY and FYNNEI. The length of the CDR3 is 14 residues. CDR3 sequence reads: CASSERTVNSPLHF. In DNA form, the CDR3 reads TGTGCCAGCAGTGAACGGACAGTGAATTCACCCCTCCACTTT.

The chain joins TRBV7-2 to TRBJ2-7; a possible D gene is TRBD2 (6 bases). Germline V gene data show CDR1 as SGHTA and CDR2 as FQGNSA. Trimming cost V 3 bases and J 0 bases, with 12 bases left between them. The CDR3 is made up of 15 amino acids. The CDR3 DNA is TGTGCCAGCAGCTTGGCGGCGGGGAGCTCCTACGAGCAGTACTTC. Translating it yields CASSLAAGSSYEQYF. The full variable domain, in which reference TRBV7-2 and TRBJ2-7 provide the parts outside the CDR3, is GAGVSQSPSNKVTEKGKDVELRCDPISGHTALYWYRQSLGQGLEFLIYFQGNSAPDKSGLPSDRFSAERTGGSVSTLTIQRTQQEDSAVYLCASSLAAGSSYEQYFGPGTRLTVT.

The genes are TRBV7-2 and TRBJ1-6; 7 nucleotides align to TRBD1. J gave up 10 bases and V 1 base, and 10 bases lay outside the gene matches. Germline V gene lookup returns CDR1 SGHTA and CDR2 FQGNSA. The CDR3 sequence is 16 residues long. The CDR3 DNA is TGTGCCAGCAGCTTAGGGCTGACAGGGCGGAGATCACCCCTCCACTTT. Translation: CASSLGLTGRRSPLHF.

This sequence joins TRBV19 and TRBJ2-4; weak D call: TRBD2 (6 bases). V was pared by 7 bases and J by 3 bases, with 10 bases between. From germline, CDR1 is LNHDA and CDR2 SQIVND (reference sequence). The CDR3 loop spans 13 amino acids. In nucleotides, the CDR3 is TGTGCCAGTAAAGCGGGCCACAAAAACATTCAGTACTTC. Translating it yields CASKAGHKNIQYF.

This CDR3 reads CASSESGSRAKNIQYF. CDR3 DNA: TGTGCCAGCAGTGAAAGCGGTAGCCGCGCCAAAAACATTCAGTACTTC. This rearrangement joins TRBV25-1 to TRBJ2-4; TRBD2 might be the D (5 bases). The CDR3 spans 16 residues. Germline V CDR1 and CDR2: MGHDK, SYGVNS. With 2 bases removed from V and 1 base from J, the gap between germline ends came to 12 bases.